Below are 25 T cell receptor beta chains sequenced from a single sample in a study of blood T cell repertoires in COVID-19. Clones were read by immunoSEQ multiplex PCR, and TCRdb kept only the in-frame ones, dropping some. The data hold over 90,000 clones, with approximately 88% observed a single time. The sample consisted of peripheral blood. These receptors were obtained from a human donor in a cohort sampled during active COVID-19.

V gene TRBV6-6 combines with J gene TRBJ1-2; D remains unclear. This CDR3 contains 15 residues. Germline values: CDR1 MNHNY, CDR2 SVGAGI (reference sequence). Trimming took off 2 bases at V and 0 bases at J, with 10 bases between the two ends. CDR3 nucleotides: TGTGCCAGCAGTTACGCAGGCCAAGCTAACTATGGCTACACCTTC. Its translation: CASSYAGQANYGYTF.

The chain recombines TRBV3-1 (or the pseudogene TRBV3-2) with TRBJ1-4; D gene unclear. The CDR3 loop spans 14 amino acids. The ends were cut back, 5 bases at V and 7 bases at J, with 14 bases in the middle. Germline-derived CDR1 and CDR2 are LGHDT and YNNKEL (reference sequence). The chain's CDR3 is CASSTTWRGEKLFF. The CDR3 coding sequence is TGTGCCAGCAGCACAACATGGAGAGGTGAAAAACTGTTTTTT.

The CDR3 is CASRAEVGRGYEQYF. As DNA, the CDR3 is TGTGCCAGCCGGGCGGAAGTTGGCAGGGGCTACGAGCAGTACTTC. V and J are TRBV6-5 and TRBJ2-7, with D possibly TRBD1 on 6 matching bases. V shed 8 bases and J shed 3 bases, with 20 bases lying between them. The CDR3 runs to 15 residues. CDR1 is MNHEY and CDR2 is SVGAGI in the germline V gene.

The J gene is TRBJ1-1, the V gene TRBV6-4; 10 bases match TRBD1. CDR3 length: 16 residues. V was clipped by 4 bases and J by 5 bases; unmatched bases: 10. In germline, CDR1 is MRHNA, CDR2 SNTAGT. The CDR3 DNA follows: TGTGCCAGCAGTGCGCCCGACAGGGGGCGGATAACTGAAGCTTTCTTT. It codes for CASSAPDRGRITEAFF.

This rearrangement joins TRBV3-1 (or the pseudogene TRBV3-2) to TRBJ1-3, with D maybe TRBD1 (5 bases). Germline lookup yields CDR1 LGHDT and CDR2 YNNKEL (reference sequence). Trimming stripped 1 base from V and 0 bases from J, with 10 bases between. The CDR3 loop spans 16 amino acids. This CDR3 is CASSQARGFSGNTIYF. For the CDR3, the DNA is TGTGCCAGCAGCCAAGCAAGGGGCTTCTCTGGAAACACCATATATTTT.

The chain has TRBV6-5 and TRBJ1-2; maybe TRBD1 (6 bases). Per the germline V gene, CDR1 is MNHEY and CDR2 is SVGAGI. The CDR3 is 14 amino acids. The germline V and J ends were trimmed by 6 bases and 6 bases, with 17 bases remaining between them. CDR3 loop: CASRPTQGPHGYTF. The CDR3 bases are TGTGCCAGCAGACCGACGCAGGGGCCTCATGGCTACACCTTC.

V and J are TRBV6-1 and TRBJ2-3, with D uncertain. With 2 bases removed from V and 6 bases from J, the gap between germline ends came to 18 bases. Germline CDR1 MNHNS, CDR2 SASEGT. The CDR3 length is 16 residues. In DNA, the CDR3 is TGTGCCAGCAGTGAACATGGTCGGCAGGCTCAGGATACGCAGTATTTT. Encoded protein: CASSEHGRQAQDTQYF.

The V gene is TRBV5-1, the J gene TRBJ1-2, with 7 bases fitting TRBD1. Trimming at V came to 4 bases and at J to 0 bases, leaving 3 bases not matched to a gene. From germline, CDR1 is SGHRS and CDR2 YFSETQ. The CDR3 sequence is 14 residues long. CDR3 DNA sequence: TGCGCCAGCAGCGGGGGACAGCCTAACTATGGCTACACCTTC. It is translated as CASSGGQPNYGYTF. The full variable domain, its missing parts supplied by reference TRBV5-1 and TRBJ1-2, is KAGVTQTPRYLIKTRGQQVTLSCSPISGHRSVSWYQQTPGQGLQFLFEYFSETQRNKGNFPGRFSGRQFSNSRSEMNVSTLELGDSALYLCASSGGQPNYGYTFGSGTRLTVV.

The chain carries TRBV18 and TRBJ1-1; D may be TRBD1 (6 bases). CDR1 and CDR2 (germline): KGHSH, LQKENI. The CDR3 spans 14 residues. V was pared by 6 bases and J by 3 bases, with 14 bases between. CDR3 loop: CASSQGLGHTEAFF. The CDR3 DNA is TGTGCCAGCTCCCAGGGGCTGGGTCACACTGAAGCTTTCTTT.

This rearrangement joins TRBV4-1 to TRBJ2-4, with D possibly TRBD1 on 6 matching bases. V was pared by 0 bases and J by 3 bases, with 9 bases between. CDR1 MGHRA and CDR2 YSYEKL come from the germline V gene. This CDR3 has 15 residues. In DNA form, the CDR3 reads TGCGCCAGCAGCCAAGATATCAGGGGCAAAAACATTCAGTACTTC. The encoded protein is CASSQDIRGKNIQYF.

This sequence joins TRBV6-5 and TRBJ1-5; 7 nucleotides match TRBD1. The V segment lost 4 bases and the J segment 3 bases; nucleotides outside the gene matches: 6. This CDR3 is 15 amino acids long. Germline V gene lookup returns CDR1 MNHEY and CDR2 SVGAGI. The CDR3 loop reads CASSSRDSLNQPQHF. The CDR3 bases are TGTGCCAGCAGTTCCCGGGACAGCCTCAATCAGCCCCAGCATTTT.

The CDR3, as DNA: TGTGCCAGCAGGATACAGGGGAGCTCCTACAATGAGCAGTTCTTC. Its protein is CASRIQGSSYNEQFF. The V call is TRBV6-5, the J call TRBJ2-1, with 7 bases that match TRBD1. The J segment lost 0 bases and the V segment lost 6 bases, leaving 5 bases of the junction unmatched. CDR3 size: 15 residues. The V gene's germline CDR1 is MNHEY and CDR2 SVGAGI.

The table lists this clone with a few counts. This chain links TRBV5-1 with TRBJ1-1; D gene uncertain. The V and J ends lost 3 bases and 1 base respectively, with 13 bases between them. CDR1 and CDR2 (germline): SGHRS, YFSETQ. This CDR3 spans 15 amino acids. The DNA for the CDR3 is TGCGCCAGCAGCTCCGCCCAGAACCGGAACACTGAAGCTTTCTTT. It specifies CASSSAQNRNTEAFF.

The chain is built from TRBV28 and TRBJ2-3; 8 bases map to TRBD2. Germline V gene data show CDR1 as MDHEN and CDR2 as SYDVKM. The CDR3 runs 15 residues. The V segment lost 4 bases and the J segment 2 bases; nucleotides outside the gene matches: 5. The CDR3 region is CASSSGGPFTDTQYF. For the CDR3, the DNA is TGTGCCAGCAGTTCGGGGGGGCCCTTCACAGATACGCAGTATTTT.

J is TRBJ1-2 and V is TRBV29-1; D is possibly TRBD1 (5 bases). CDR3 length: 13 residues. Deletions cut 5 bases from V and 0 bases from J, with 10 bases between. The germline V gene encodes CDR1 SQVTM and CDR2 ANQGSEA. CDR3 coding DNA: TGCAGCGTTAGCGGGGGTTCTAACTATGGCTACACCTTC. Residues: CSVSGGSNYGYTF.

This sequence joins TRBV6-1 and TRBJ1-2; no firm D call. The germline V gene has CDR1 MNHNS and CDR2 SASEGT. The germline V and J ends were trimmed by 3 bases and 8 bases, with 4 bases remaining between them. The CDR3 covers 10 residues. The CDR3 DNA sequence: TGTGCCAGCAGTGACCGGGGCTACACCTTC. It codes for CASSDRGYTF.

V gene TRBV3-1 (or the pseudogene TRBV3-2) combines with J gene TRBJ2-3; TRBD2 aligns across 10 bases. This CDR3 is built from 17 residues. V trimming: 5 bases; J trimming: 5 bases; junction bases outside the gene matches: 13. Germline CDR1 reads LGHDT; CDR2 reads YNNKEL (reference sequence). The CDR3 here is CASSKRESGGAQDTQYF. In nucleotides, the CDR3 is TGTGCCAGCAGCAAACGCGAGAGCGGGGGGGCCCAAGATACGCAGTATTTT.

A few counts support this clone. V is TRBV28 and J is TRBJ1-2; 8 nucleotides agree with TRBD1. Germline trimming cut 3 bases from V and 4 bases from J; bases unmatched to any gene: 7. Germline-derived CDR1 and CDR2 are MDHEN and SYDVKM. CDR3 length: 15 residues. The CDR3 DNA is TGTGCCAGCAGTTTCCGGGACAGGATCCTCTATGGCTACACCTTC. Translated: CASSFRDRILYGYTF.

The chain couples TRBV7-3 to TRBJ2-1, with D perhaps matching TRBD2 (7 bases). Trimming removed 0 bases from V and 6 bases from J, with 12 bases in between. This CDR3 has 15 amino acids. CDR1 SGHTA and CDR2 FQGTGA come from the germline V gene. CDR3 protein: CASSLTGGPFNEQFF. The CDR3 bases are TGTGCCAGCAGCTTAACGGGGGGGCCATTCAATGAGCAGTTCTTC.

The chain uses TRBV28 and TRBJ2-3; 9 nucleotides agree with TRBD1. CDR1 MDHEN and CDR2 SYDVKM come from the germline V gene. The CDR3 loop spans 14 amino acids. The ends lost 5 bases at V and 6 bases at J; junction bases unmatched: 6. This chain's CDR3 is CASSKRTGADTQYF. Written as DNA, the CDR3 is TGTGCCAGCAGTAAAAGGACAGGGGCCGATACGCAGTATTTT.

The gene calls are TRBV7-2 and TRBJ1-3, with D unresolved. The CDR3 sequence is 14 residues long. Trimming left V 1 base short and J 4 bases short, with 8 bases between. Germline lookup yields CDR1 SGHTA and CDR2 FQGNSA. The CDR3 DNA reads TGTGCCAGCAGCTTAGTTGCGTCGGGAAACACCATATATTTT. Encoded protein: CASSLVASGNTIYF. The entire variable domain, with the rest obtained from reference TRBV7-2 and TRBJ1-3, is as follows: GAGVSQSPSNKVTEKGKDVELRCDPISGHTALYWYRQSLGQGLEFLIYFQGNSAPDKSGLPSDRFSAERTGGSVSTLTIQRTQQEDSAVYLCASSLVASGNTIYFGEGSWLTVV.

The chain has TRBV11-3 and TRBJ2-4; the D gene is possibly TRBD2 (6 bases). The CDR3 extends over 15 amino acids. Germline CDR1 reads SGHNT; CDR2 reads YENEEA. V was clipped by 5 bases and J by 8 bases, with 19 bases between them. As DNA, the CDR3 is TGTGCCAGCAGCCCCCGCGGGACCATTTCCGACATTCAGTACTTC. Translation gives CASSPRGTISDIQYF.

The count of this clone is one. The chain uses TRBV2 and TRBJ2-1; D gene ambiguous. The CDR3 is 16 amino acids. Trimming cost V 6 bases and J 0 bases, with 15 bases left between them. CDR1 is SNHLY, CDR2 FYNNEI, per germline. The CDR3 region has the DNA TGTGCCAGCAGGAGGTCTGGCACCAGCTCCTACAATGAGCAGTTCTTC. Encoded protein: CASRRSGTSSYNEQFF.

The rearrangement links TRBV5-1 to TRBJ2-3; D perhaps matches TRBD1 (5 bases). The CDR3 spans 15 residues. The germline gives CDR1 SGHRS, CDR2 YFSETQ. V shed 0 bases and J shed 0 bases, with 8 bases lying between them. The CDR3 coding sequence is TGCGCCAGCAGCTTGGGGGGCCCTAGCACAGATACGCAGTATTTT. It specifies CASSLGGPSTDTQYF.

The chain links TRBV6-5 to TRBJ2-3, with a weak D call TRBD1 (6 bases). V was cut by 7 bases and J by 4 bases, with 12 bases left in between. Germline CDR1 reads MNHEY; CDR2 reads SVGAGI. The CDR3 length is 13 residues. CDR3 residues: CASTPKGADTQYF. The CDR3 bases are TGTGCCAGCACCCCCAAGGGGGCAGATACGCAGTATTTT.